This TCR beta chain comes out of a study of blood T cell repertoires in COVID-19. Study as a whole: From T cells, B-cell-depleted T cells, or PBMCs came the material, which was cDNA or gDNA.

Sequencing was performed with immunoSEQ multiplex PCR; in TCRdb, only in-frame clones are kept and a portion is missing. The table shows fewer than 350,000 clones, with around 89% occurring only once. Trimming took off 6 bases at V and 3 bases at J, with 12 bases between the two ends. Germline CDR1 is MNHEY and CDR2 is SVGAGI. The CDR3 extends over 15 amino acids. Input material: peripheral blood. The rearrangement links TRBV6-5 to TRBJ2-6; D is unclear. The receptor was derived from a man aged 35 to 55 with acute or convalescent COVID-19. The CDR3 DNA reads TGTGCCAGCAGACGCCCGAAGAGTGGGGCCAACGTCCTGACTTTC. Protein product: CASRRPKSGANVLTF.